This section outlines one T cell receptor (beta chain) sequence together with its context. This sample is drawn from a study of blood T cell repertoires in COVID-19. Study summary: Acute and convalescent COVID-19 specimens originated in the United States, Italy and Spain. T cells, B-cell-depleted T cells, or PBMCs supplied cDNA or gDNA.

In the original processing: Nucleated cell number was recorded as an estimate derived from reference gene primer amplification. Profiled with immunoSEQ multiplex PCR; TCRdb holds only in-frame clones, not every one. The DNA was the basis for D and trimming; V, J and clone size are from that table. The table lists some 76,000 clones, 82% of them singletons, with around a quarter in the top ten. What was sequenced was peripheral blood. The sequence was obtained from a human donor in a cohort sampled during active COVID-19.

The chain's CDR3 is CASRRVPNTGELFF. The CDR3 nucleotides are TGTGCCAGCAGGAGGGTACCGAACACCGGGGAGCTGTTTTTT. The V and J genes are TRBV7-9 and TRBJ2-2; D is possibly TRBD2 (5 bases). The germline V gene has CDR1 SEHNR and CDR2 FQNEAQ (reference sequence). The CDR3 extends over 14 amino acids. The V end was cut by 6 bases, the J end by 0 bases, with 8 bases between.